The T cell receptor beta chain under discussion was sequenced for a study of blood T cell repertoires in COVID-19. As for the study in general: From the United States, Italy and Spain came samples of acute and convalescent COVID-19.

Authors' methods: Counts of nucleated cells, estimated from reference gene primer amplification, were obtained. The repertoire was sequenced with immunoSEQ multiplex PCR; TCRdb's copy has only in-frame clones and lacks some. The DNA gave D and trimming, while V, J and clone size come from that table. The sample yields under 200,000 clones, over 70% seen once. Only a few counts were recorded for this clone. Germline V lookup: CDR1 SGHRS, CDR2 YFSETQ. The CDR3 spans 17 residues. V shed 3 bases and J shed 4 bases, with 19 bases lying between them. Assignment of participants to cohorts was predicated upon participant-reported clinical history.

The sample comprised PBMCs or T cells enriched from blood (not recorded which). The chain combines TRBV5-1 with TRBJ2-2; possibly TRBD1 for D (6 bases). The TCR comes from a woman between 40 and 55 years old with acute COVID-19. DNA for the CDR3: TGCGCCAGCAGCTGGACCGCAGGGGCGTCTGGCACCGGGGAGCTGTTTTTT. It translates to CASSWTAGASGTGELFF. The variable domain in full, completed from reference TRBV5-1 and TRBJ2-2, reads KAGVTQTPRYLIKTRGQQVTLSCSPISGHRSVSWYQQTPGQGLQFLFEYFSETQRNKGNFPGRFSGRQFSNSRSEMNVSTLELGDSALYLCASSWTAGASGTGELFFGEGSRLTVL.